Below, one T cell receptor (beta chain) is given with its context. Its antigen is undetermined. Sequencing was performed with immunoSEQ multiplex PCR; in TCRdb, only in-frame clones are kept and a portion is missing. The table includes about 2.1 million clones, over 85% detected once. CDR3 size: 15 residues. Looked up from germline, CDR1 is MDHEN and CDR2 is SYDVKM. V lost 3 bases and J 5 bases, leaving 14 bases between the germline ends. Naive CD8 populations comprised CD45RO-negative cells positively selected for CCR7, excluding terminally differentiated effector memory CD45RA+ cells. The sample comes from a study of shared clonotypes between healthy human individuals. Study-level findings and limits: Non-shared clonotypes had lower generation probabilities than clonotypes shared by all four sorted-subset donors. Larger estimated richness was generally recorded for naive subsets relative to memory subsets. In having few donors, the study represented limited genetic and exposure-history diversity.

The receptor was derived from a man aged 18 to 29 in good health. Some clones in this sample may be carry-over from other donors' samples. This sequence joins TRBV28 and TRBJ1-5; D call uncertain. Sequenced input: naive CD8+ T cells from PBMCs. CDR3 sequence: CASSFNPEGDQPQHF. The CDR3 DNA reads as TGTGCCAGCAGTTTTAACCCCGAGGGCGATCAGCCCCAGCATTTT.